This entry describes one TCR beta chain. Its antigen specificity is not known. No base-level quality is on record; no much larger clone is a single base apart. Whole blood was collected in K2EDTA tubes by collaborating institutions according to the institutions' own protocols. Collaborator samples were shipped for TCRbeta analysis as frozen whole blood, isolated PBMCs, or DNA extracted from either sample type. The data originate from a study of blood T cell repertoires in COVID-19 (dated by TCRdb to 2020 to 2021). General notes on the study: Samples covering the acute and convalescent phases of COVID-19 were provided by collaborators in the United States, Italy and Spain. Samples came from the ongoing ImmuneRACE study (first 160 participants) plus 1,254 subjects from 6 global collaborators. The prospective study material was composed of cDNA or gDNA derived from T cells, B-cell-depleted T cells, or PBMCs. HLA class I and class II types, where available, came from metadata supplied by the sample provider rather than from assay-based typing. The repertoires were released in a freely available public database meant as a resource for research on the immune response to SARS-CoV-2. Deeply sampled blood TCRbeta repertoires from subjects exposed to, actively infected with, or recovered from COVID-19 were included in the dataset. A de-identified subject ID, COVID-19 status, age in years and sex were almost always included in the sample metadata.

The germline V end is reduced by 5 bases and the J end by 7 bases; junction bases left unmatched: 6. The CDR3 holds 14 amino acids from the cysteine to the phenylalanine. Solely the CDR3 DNA is kept, with 42 bases framed from the first base. Via the germline V gene, CDR1 is SGHRS and CDR2 YFSETQ. Overall results and qualifications from the work: The amount of clinical and demographic metadata varied by source and participant and was provided uncurated.

The immunoSEQ Assay, a bias-controlled multiplex PCR, was used to amplify TCRbeta CDR3 regions from genomic DNA. In the paper's pipeline: The number of nucleated cells in each sample was estimated from the amplification of reference gene primers within the assay. To quantify the absolute abundance of each unique TCRbeta CDR3 rearrangement, sequence reads were collapsed and filtered. For each sample, productive Simpson clonality was calculated by taking the square root of Simpson's diversity index across productive rearrangements. Not all clones reach the TCRdb copy of this immuneACCESS table, which keeps in-frame sequences only. Checked studies attribute under half of the gap to unresolved V genes and leave the rest unexplained. Clonal size and the V and J genes are those of that table, whereas D and trimming came from the DNA. The sample profile shows roughly 60,000 clones; roughly 86% of them were found once. More than 6% of the sample rests with the top ten.

Sequencing was done on a sample of peripheral blood. Recombination joined TRBV5-1 with TRBJ1-6; TRBD1 aligns with 7 central bases. The sequence derives from a human donor with active COVID-19. The donor label of this sample is uncertain. The DNA sequence follows: TGCGCCAGCAGTTCGGGACAGCCCAATTCACCCCTCCACTTT. This yields the protein CASSSGQPNSPLHF.